This TCR beta chain is drawn from a study of blood T cell repertoires in COVID-19. Study as a whole: The study drew acute and convalescent COVID-19 samples from the United States, Italy and Spain. The analysed material was cDNA or gDNA that came from T cells, B-cell-depleted T cells, or PBMCs.

This CDR3 has 18 amino acids. Germline V CDR1 and CDR2: DFQATT, SNEGSKA (reference sequence). After removal of 3 bases from V and 0 bases from J, the junction contained 14 bases not matched to a gene. The authors' processing: Reference gene primer amplification yielded estimated nucleated cell counts. TCRdb keeps only in-frame clones here, not all; method: immunoSEQ multiplex PCR. V and J calls and clone size are given by that table; D and trimming were obtained from the DNA. Of roughly 220,000 clones listed, roughly 84% are singletons. This sequence joins TRBV20-1 and TRBJ2-4, with 7 bases identical to TRBD1. The sequence came from a man aged 25 to 45 with active or convalescent COVID-19. Sequenced sample: peripheral blood. The chain's CDR3 is CSASQTGLGGLAKNIQYF. CDR3 nucleotides: TGCAGTGCTAGTCAGACAGGGTTAGGGGGTTTAGCCAAAAACATTCAGTACTTC.